Listed below are T cell receptor beta chains from one sample, sequenced in a study of early T cells in non-severe SARS-CoV-2 infection. Using its own MiXCR run on the 5' RACE reads, TCRdb lists one record per CDR3 protein. The sample lists about 59,000 distinct CDR3 sequences, about 12% occurring once. The specimen comprised whole blood, sampled at baseline. The receptors shown here come from an adult who was a healthcare worker with PCR-confirmed SARS-CoV-2 infection or an uninfected control (not recorded which). The CDR3 runs from the conserved cysteine through the conserved F or W. D genes are given only for firm matches.

v_call,cdr3_length,d_call,cdr3_aa
TRBV10-2,12,TRBD2,CASRGLAAEQFF
TRBV11-3,15,TRBD1,CASSSRGTGGNEQFF
TRBV27,15,-,CASSLWDTTTGELFF
TRBV12-3/TRBV12-4,13,-,CASSYRGTGELFF
TRBV5-1,13,-,CASSLESSYEQYF
TRBV20-1,14,-,CSAKTGGGNQPQHF
TRBV28,15,-,CASSLVLTSTDTQYF
TRBV6-6,13,TRBD2,CASSLAGGYEQYF
TRBV5-5,13,TRBD1,CASSFQGDNEAFF
TRBV7-2,16,TRBD2,CASSLSGAGVSYEQYF
TRBV28,14,TRBD1,CASTRTGVEEKLFF
TRBV5-4,15,-,CASSLVTAGAYEQYF
TRBV2,18,TRBD1,CASSGAGGRGRGNSPLHF
TRBV6-5,16,TRBD1,CASSLSTGTLSYEQYF
TRBV12-2,16,-,CASRLGPRVSNQPQHF
TRBV29-1,16,TRBD2,CSVEKPVGGSSYEQYF
TRBV29-1,13,TRBD1,CSVVPGQGYGYTF
TRBV6-5,15,-,CASRFRTHSTDTQYF
TRBV6-5,14,-,CASTWRTDNSPLHF
TRBV5-5,15,-,CASSRRGDSSYEQYF
TRBV18,14,-,CASSPWDLTGELFF
TRBV27,13,-,CASRGKYDTEAFF
TRBV20-1,17,-,CSARDYRASAGNTEAFF
TRBV5-6,13,-,CASSLGDRTEAFF
TRBV28,14,-,CASSLEGVPYGYTF
TRBV5-1,16,TRBD1,CASSLGTGSGNTEAFF
TRBV18,12,-,CASLGVGDEQFF
TRBV11-2,15,TRBD2,CASSLGTSEYNEQFF
TRBV4-3,15,-,CASSQGWQNNSPLHF
TRBV18,14,-,CASSPTLTQETQYF
TRBV19,17,TRBD2,CASSIGTSGRGEETQYF